The source of this T cell receptor beta chain is a study of cytotoxic CD8 clonotypes in ibrutinib-treated CLL. Study-level information: On average, each sample had some 260,000 productive templates and approximately 85,000 productive rearrangements.

Around 2 micrograms of genomic DNA from cryopreserved PBMCs went into TCR beta libraries. Study-wide points: Public clonotypes occurred uncommonly; on treatment, they contracted or remained stable.

CDR1 MNHEY and CDR2 SMNVEV come from the germline V gene (reference sequence). Trimming removed 5 bases at V and 6 bases at J, with 17 bases between. The CDR3 extends over 15 amino acids. Clones were read by immunoSEQ multiplex PCR, and TCRdb kept only the in-frame ones, dropping some. The table has about 74,000 clones, over 75% seen once. With respect to this clone: The antigen is not known.

The sequencing here drew on PBMCs, taken at disease progression, from a patient treated with ibrutinib. This TCR derives from a human donor with chronic lymphocytic leukemia. The chain carries TRBV27 and TRBJ2-1; D uncertain. The CDR3 coding sequence is TGTGCCAGCAGTAGTGACGGCCGTGCGCGCAATGAGCAGTTCTTC. Translated, it gives CASSSDGRARNEQFF.